One sample yielded the 19 T cell receptor beta chains listed below, sequenced in a study of shared clonotypes between healthy human individuals. Generated by immunoSEQ multiplex PCR, the TCRdb table keeps only in-frame clones and is missing some. Found here are 1,500,000 or so clones, approximately 98.5% of them singletons; the top ten hold over 0.3%. Sequencing input: naive CD4+ T cells sorted from blood. Documented subset: CD45RA+ positively selected. The receptors derive from a man under 40 in good health.

This chain connects TRBV5-1 to TRBJ2-3, with no clear D. Trimming removed 4 bases from V and 5 bases from J, with 23 bases in between. The CDR3 runs to 17 residues. Germline V lookup: CDR1 SGHRS, CDR2 YFSETQ. In nucleotides, the CDR3 is TGCGCCAGCAGCCCATATATTATTGGTCAGGCAGTAGATACGCAGTATTTT. It translates to CASSPYIIGQAVDTQYF.

This chain links TRBV10-3 with TRBJ1-1, with D possibly TRBD1 on 5 matching bases. V was shortened by 2 bases and J by 1 base, with 17 bases between the two germline ends. Germline V gives CDR1 ENHRY, CDR2 SYGVKD. There are 17 residues in the CDR3. CDR3 sequence reads: CAISEPTQRGENTEAFF. The CDR3 nucleotides are TGTGCCATCAGTGAGCCAACCCAACGGGGGGAGAACACTGAAGCTTTCTTT.

This clone was detected once. The chain joins TRBV5-6 to TRBJ2-7, with 7 bases lining up with TRBD1. V gave up 1 base and J gave up 0 bases; unmatched junction bases: 10. This CDR3 has 17 residues. The V gene's germline CDR1 is SGHDT and CDR2 YYEEEE. CDR3 DNA sequence: TGTGCCAGCAGCTTGCGGGACAGTCGAGGGGGCTCCTACGAGCAGTACTTC. It is translated as CASSLRDSRGGSYEQYF.

Of note for this clone: This CDR3 is also generated by other DNA sequences in the sample. This rearrangement joins TRBV7-8 to TRBJ2-1; D is unclear. There are 15 residues in the CDR3. Germline CDR1 and CDR2: SGHVS and FQNEAQ. Trimming removed 1 base from V and 0 bases from J, with 7 bases in between. CDR3 sequence reads: CASSLDPSSYNEQFF. The CDR3 DNA reads as TGTGCCAGCAGCTTAGATCCGAGCTCCTACAATGAGCAGTTCTTC.

The J gene is TRBJ2-3, the V gene TRBV29-1; D possibly corresponds to TRBD1 (6 bases). The CDR3 extends over 14 amino acids. Trimming pared 2 bases from V and 2 bases from J, leaving 11 bases between. The germline CDR1 and CDR2 sequences are SQVTM and ANQGSEA. The DNA for the CDR3 is TGCAGCGTTGAACGGGACACGCACACAGATACGCAGTATTTT. Its protein is CSVERDTHTDTQYF.

The chain employs TRBV9 and TRBJ1-1; 7 bases map to TRBD1. V gave up 4 bases and J gave up 1 base; unmatched junction bases: 10. This CDR3 spans 16 amino acids. The germline V gene has CDR1 SGDLS and CDR2 YYNGEE. The CDR3 spells CASSKSPRQGNTEAFF. CDR3 DNA sequence: TGTGCCAGCAGCAAATCCCCCCGACAGGGGAACACTGAAGCTTTCTTT.

The V call is TRBV10-2, the J call TRBJ1-2; 8 bases fit TRBD1. Germline CDR1 is WSHSY and CDR2 is SAAADI. The CDR3 extends over 14 amino acids. The J segment lost 5 bases and the V segment lost 2 bases, leaving 4 bases of the junction unmatched. The CDR3 DNA reads TGCGCCAGCAGTGAGAAGACAGGGGCATATGGCTACACCTTC. Amino acid sequence: CASSEKTGAYGYTF.

The rearrangement links TRBV27 to TRBJ1-1; D not resolved. V lost 3 bases, J lost 4 bases, and 15 bases lay in between. CDR1 and CDR2 (germline): MNHEY, SMNVEV (reference sequence). This CDR3 contains 15 residues. The DNA for the CDR3 is TGTGCCAGCAGTTTGTTACAGAAAGGTGGCACTGAAGCTTTCTTT. Translation gives CASSLLQKGGTEAFF.

The chain recombines TRBV5-8 with TRBJ1-5; D unclear. The germline CDR1 and CDR2 sequences are SGHTS and YDEGEE. This CDR3 region has 14 residues. V lost 0 bases, J lost 6 bases, and 10 bases lay in between. CDR3: CASSLAVFGQPQHF. CDR3 nucleotides: TGTGCCAGCAGCTTGGCCGTATTCGGTCAGCCCCAGCATTTT.

V usage is TRBV6-5 and J usage is TRBJ2-7; tentative D call: TRBD1 (6 bases). V lost 2 bases to trimming and J lost 0 bases, with 14 bases between them. The CDR3 loop spans 16 amino acids. Germline CDR1 MNHEY, CDR2 SVGAGI. CDR3 bases: TGTGCCAGCAGTTACAATGGGGGCACCTACTCCTACGAGCAGTACTTC. Protein: CASSYNGGTYSYEQYF.

The chain is built from TRBV7-9 and TRBJ1-2, with D maybe TRBD1 (5 bases). Trimming shortened V by 5 bases and J by 4 bases, and 23 bases separated the two germline ends. The CDR3 covers 17 residues. Germline V gene lookup returns CDR1 SEHNR and CDR2 FQNEAQ (reference sequence). For the CDR3, the DNA is TGTGCCAGCAGCCCAGCGGGCAGGGCCCCCACCTTCTATGGCTACACCTTC. This encodes CASSPAGRAPTFYGYTF.

V is TRBV10-2 and J is TRBJ1-1; 8 bases map to TRBD1. Germline V gene data show CDR1 as WSHSY and CDR2 as SAAADI. The CDR3 consists of 13 residues. With V trimmed by 5 bases and J by 3 bases, 2 bases remained unmatched. This CDR3 reads CASSLTGDTEAFF. The CDR3 DNA reads TGCGCCAGCAGTCTGACAGGGGACACTGAAGCTTTCTTT.

This chain joins TRBV5-1 and TRBJ2-5, with 8 bases lining up with TRBD2. This CDR3 has 16 amino acids. The trim removed 7 bases at V and 5 bases at J, leaving 16 bases unmatched. Germline CDR1 SGHRS, CDR2 YFSETQ. The CDR3 sequence: CASRSISGSGKETQYF. The CDR3 DNA reads TGCGCCAGCCGCAGCATCTCCGGTAGCGGGAAGGAGACCCAGTACTTC.

This chain uses TRBV5-4 with TRBJ2-1; 9 positions match TRBD2. V gave up 4 bases and J gave up 6 bases; unmatched junction bases: 11. The germline V gene has CDR1 SGHNT and CDR2 YYREEE (reference sequence). The CDR3 spans 16 residues. The CDR3 sequence is CASSTLTSGTTNEQFF. CDR3 coding DNA: TGTGCCAGCAGCACCTTGACTAGCGGCACAACCAATGAGCAGTTCTTC.

The rearrangement joins TRBV12-2 to TRBJ2-3; the table's TRBD1 call for D was not verified on the DNA. TRBV12-2 is given as a pseudogene. The CDR3 has 21 residues. The CDR3 nucleotides are TGTGCAAGTCGCTTCTTACCGGGACAGGGATGTAGCGGGGCCGGCACAGATACGCAGTATTTT. This sequence encodes CASRFLPGQGCSGAGTDTQYF.

This chain connects TRBV29-1 to TRBJ2-5; D uncertain. CDR3 length equals 12 residues. Germline lookup yields CDR1 SQVTM and CDR2 ANQGSEA. Trimming took 7 bases from V and 2 from J, leaving 11 bases between them. The CDR3 nucleotides read TGCAGCGCTCACAGTGGTCAAGAGACCCAGTACTTC. Amino acid sequence: CSAHSGQETQYF. The variable domain in full, completed from reference TRBV29-1 and TRBJ2-5, reads SAVISQKPSRDICQRGTSLTIQCQVDSQVTMMFWYRQQPGQSLTLIATANQGSEATYESGFVIDKFPISRPNLTFSTLTVSNMSPEDSSIYLCSAHSGQETQYFGPGTRLLVL.

V is TRBV5-4 and J is TRBJ1-2; a weak D match, TRBD1 (5 bases). The CDR3 consists of 14 residues. CDR1 is SGHNT and CDR2 is YYREEE in the germline V gene (reference sequence). Trimming shortened V by 4 bases and J by 2 bases, and 12 bases separated the two germline ends. CDR3: CASSKSGGNYGYTF. The CDR3, as DNA: TGTGCCAGCAGCAAGTCTGGGGGGAACTATGGCTACACCTTC.

A word on this clone: The junction and the germline gene differ at one end; a read error may be behind it. The chain has TRBV7-2 and TRBJ2-3; possibly TRBD2 for D (5 bases). Germline V gene sequence: CDR1 SGHTA, CDR2 FQGNSA. This CDR3 spans 12 amino acids. In nucleotides, the CDR3 is TGTGCCAGCAGCTTGGTCGGGCTAGCCCCGAATTTT. As protein: CASSLVGLAPNF.

The V and J genes are TRBV18 and TRBJ2-7, with 10 bases identical to TRBD1. CDR3 length: 14 amino acids. The V gene end was trimmed by 5 bases and the J gene end by 5 bases; junction bases not matched to a gene: 6. Germline V gives CDR1 KGHSH, CDR2 LQKENI. CDR3 amino acids: CASSDRDRGHEQYF. CDR3 DNA sequence: TGTGCCAGCTCAGACCGGGACAGGGGCCACGAGCAGTACTTC.